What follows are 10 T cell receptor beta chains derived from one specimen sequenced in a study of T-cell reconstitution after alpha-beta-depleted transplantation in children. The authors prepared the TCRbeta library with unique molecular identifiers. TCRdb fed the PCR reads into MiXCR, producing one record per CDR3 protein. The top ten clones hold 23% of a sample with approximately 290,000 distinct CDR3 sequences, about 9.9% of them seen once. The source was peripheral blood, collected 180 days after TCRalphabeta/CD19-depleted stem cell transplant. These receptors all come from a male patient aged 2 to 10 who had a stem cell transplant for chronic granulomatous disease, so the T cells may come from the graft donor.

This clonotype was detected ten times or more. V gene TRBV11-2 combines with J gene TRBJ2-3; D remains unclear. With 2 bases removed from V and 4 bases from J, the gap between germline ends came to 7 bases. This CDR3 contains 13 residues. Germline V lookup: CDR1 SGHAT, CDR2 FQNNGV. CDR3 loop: CASSLRPSDTQYF. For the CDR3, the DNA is TGTGCCAGCAGCTTAAGACCTTCAGATACGCAGTATTTT.

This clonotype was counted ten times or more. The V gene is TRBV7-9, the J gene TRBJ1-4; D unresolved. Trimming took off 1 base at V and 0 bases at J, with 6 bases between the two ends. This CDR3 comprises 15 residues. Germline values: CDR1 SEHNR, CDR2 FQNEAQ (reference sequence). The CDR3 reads CASSLVSTTNEKLFF. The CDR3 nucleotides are TGTGCCAGCAGCTTAGTGTCCACAACTAATGAAAAACTGTTTTTT.

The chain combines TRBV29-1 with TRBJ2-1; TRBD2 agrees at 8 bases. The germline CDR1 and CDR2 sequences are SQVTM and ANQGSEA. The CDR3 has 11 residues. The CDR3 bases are TGCGGACTAGCTGCCTACAATGAGCAGTTCTTC. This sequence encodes CGLAAYNEQFF.

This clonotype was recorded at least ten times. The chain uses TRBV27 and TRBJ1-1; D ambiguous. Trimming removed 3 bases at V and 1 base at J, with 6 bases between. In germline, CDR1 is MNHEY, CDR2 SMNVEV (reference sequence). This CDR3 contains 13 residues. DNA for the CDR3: TGTGCCAGCAGTTTCATCGCGAACACTGAAGCTTTCTTT. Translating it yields CASSFIANTEAFF.

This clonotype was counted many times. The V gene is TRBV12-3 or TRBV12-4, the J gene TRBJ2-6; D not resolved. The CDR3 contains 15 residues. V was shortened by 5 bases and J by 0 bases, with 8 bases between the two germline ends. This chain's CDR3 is CASSAGPSGANVLTF. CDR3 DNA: TGTGCCAGCAGTGCCGGTCCCTCTGGGGCCAACGTCCTGACTTTC.

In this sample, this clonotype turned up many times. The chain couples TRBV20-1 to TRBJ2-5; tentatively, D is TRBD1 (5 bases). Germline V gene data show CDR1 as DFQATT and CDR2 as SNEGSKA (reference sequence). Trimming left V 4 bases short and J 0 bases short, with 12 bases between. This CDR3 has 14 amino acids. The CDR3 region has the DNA TGCAGTGCTACCCAGACAGCCGACCAAGAGACCCAGTACTTC. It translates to CSATQTADQETQYF.

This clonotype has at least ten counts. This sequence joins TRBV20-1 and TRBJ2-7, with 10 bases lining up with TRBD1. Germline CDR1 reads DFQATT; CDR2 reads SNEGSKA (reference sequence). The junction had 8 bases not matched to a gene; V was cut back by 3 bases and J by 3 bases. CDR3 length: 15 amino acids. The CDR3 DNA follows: TGCAGTGCTAGTCCCCTGACAGGGGGCGGCTACGAGCAGTACTTC. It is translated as CSASPLTGGGYEQYF.

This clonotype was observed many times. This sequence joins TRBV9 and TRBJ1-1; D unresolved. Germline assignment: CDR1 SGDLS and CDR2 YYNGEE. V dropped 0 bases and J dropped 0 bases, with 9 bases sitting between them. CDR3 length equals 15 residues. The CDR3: CASSVVGEMNTEAFF. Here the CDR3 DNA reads TGTGCCAGCAGCGTAGTTGGAGAAATGAACACTGAAGCTTTCTTT.

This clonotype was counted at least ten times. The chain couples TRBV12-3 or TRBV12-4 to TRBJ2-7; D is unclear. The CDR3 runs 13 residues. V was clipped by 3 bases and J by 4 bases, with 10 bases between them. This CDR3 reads CASSLSILYEQYF. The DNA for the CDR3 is TGTGCCAGCAGTTTGTCTATCTTGTACGAGCAGTACTTC.

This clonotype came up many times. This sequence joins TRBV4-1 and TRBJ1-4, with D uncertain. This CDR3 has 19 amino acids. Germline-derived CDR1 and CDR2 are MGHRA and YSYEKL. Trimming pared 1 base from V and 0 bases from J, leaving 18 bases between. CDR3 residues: CASSQGKEWSGTTNEKLFF. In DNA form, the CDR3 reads TGCGCCAGCAGCCAAGGCAAGGAATGGTCGGGTACAACTAATGAAAAACTGTTTTTT.